The rows below give T cell receptor beta chains drawn from one sample of a study of shared clonotypes between healthy human individuals. Generated by immunoSEQ multiplex PCR, the TCRdb table keeps only in-frame clones and is missing some. The sample has nearly 1,000,000 clones, roughly 72% seen once; the top ten hold 1.5%. Sequenced material: memory CD4+ T cells sorted from blood. The receptors come from a man aged 18 to 30 in good health. Both conserved end residues are part of each CDR3. A D gene is named only where the DNA matches it firmly. The size field is filled for only some rows; it gives once, few, many or a size class.

clone_size	d_call	v_call	j_call	cdr3_nt	cdr3_aa
-	TRBD1	TRBV29-1	TRBJ1-1	TGCAGCGTTGAGCGGGACAGGGACGCTGAAGCTTTCTTT	CSVERDRDAEAFF
-	-	TRBV9	TRBJ2-2	TGTGCCAGCAGCGTAGAAGTCTTATACACCGGGGAGCTGTTTTTT	CASSVEVLYTGELFF
-	-	TRBV5-1	TRBJ2-7	TGCGCCAGCAGCTTCACAGACGGAACCTACGAGCAGTACTTC	CASSFTDGTYEQYF
few	TRBD1	TRBV7-2	TRBJ1-5	TGTGCCAGCAGCTTAGCGCAGGGACAGGGGTCGTATCAGCCCCAGCATTTT	CASSLAQGQGSYQPQHF
-	-	TRBV6-6	TRBJ1-5	TGTGCCAGCAGTTCCCCACTGAGGGGAGATCAGCCCCAGCATTTT	CASSSPLRGDQPQHF
-	-	TRBV9	TRBJ2-3	TGTGCCAGCAGCAAGAGTGATTTTGCGGGGCCCACAGATACGCAGTATTTT	CASSKSDFAGPTDTQYF
few	TRBD1	TRBV5-1	TRBJ2-5	TGCGCCAGCAGCTCAGGGGGCGGAGAGACCCAGTACTTC	CASSSGGGETQYF
-	-	TRBV10-2	TRBJ2-1	TGCGCCAGCAGTGAGAATTCCGATGAGCAGTTCTTC	CASSENSDEQFF
-	-	TRBV2	TRBJ1-1	TGTGCCAGCAGTGAAGCACCGACAGGACTGAACACTGAAGCTTTCTTT	CASSEAPTGLNTEAFF
-	-	TRBV4-1	TRBJ2-5	TGCGCCAGCAGCCCCGCCTCGAGGGGGAGAGAGACCCAGTACTTC	CASSPASRGRETQYF
-	TRBD2	TRBV9	TRBJ2-2	TGTGCCAGCAGCGCCGACCGGGGACTAGCGGTTGGCGGGGAGCTGTTTTTT	CASSADRGLAVGGELFF
-	TRBD1	TRBV7-9	TRBJ1-2	TGTGCCAGCAGCTTAAATAGGAATTGGGGGACAGTCACTAACTATGGCTACACCTTC	CASSLNRNWGTVTNYGYTF
few	-	TRBV6-5	TRBJ1-2	TGTGCCAGCAGTTCCCCGGGACGGAACTATGGCTACACCTTC	CASSSPGRNYGYTF
-	-	TRBV9	TRBJ1-5	TGTGCCAGCAGCGTAGACGGGTTGGAGCCCCAGCATTTT	CASSVDGLEPQHF
-	-	TRBV6-1	TRBJ1-5	TGTGCCAGCATAAGGCAGGGAAATCAGCCCCAGCATTTT	CASIRQGNQPQHF